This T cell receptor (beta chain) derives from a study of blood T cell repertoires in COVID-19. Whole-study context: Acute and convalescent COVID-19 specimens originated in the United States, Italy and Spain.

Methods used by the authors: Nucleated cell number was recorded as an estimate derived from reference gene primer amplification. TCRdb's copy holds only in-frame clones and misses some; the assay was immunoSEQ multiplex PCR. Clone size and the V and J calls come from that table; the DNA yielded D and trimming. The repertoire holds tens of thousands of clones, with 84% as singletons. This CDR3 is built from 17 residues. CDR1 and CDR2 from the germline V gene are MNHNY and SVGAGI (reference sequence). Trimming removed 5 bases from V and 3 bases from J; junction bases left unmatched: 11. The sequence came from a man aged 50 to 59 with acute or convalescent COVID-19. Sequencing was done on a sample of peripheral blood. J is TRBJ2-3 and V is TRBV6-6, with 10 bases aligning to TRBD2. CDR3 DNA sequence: TGTGCCAGCAGTCTTACACTAGCGGGATTCTCTACAGATACGCAGTATTTT. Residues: CASSLTLAGFSTDTQYF.